The sequence of this TCR beta chain was determined in a study of blood T cell repertoires in COVID-19. Trimming took off 5 bases at V and 0 bases at J, with 7 bases between the two ends. The germline CDR1 and CDR2 sequences are SGHTA and FQGTGA. This CDR3 spans 13 amino acids. Measured with immunoSEQ multiplex PCR; TCRdb has only the in-frame clones, and not every one. The sample comprises 200,000 to 300,000 clones, roughly 90% of which are singletons, and roughly 4% rests with the top ten. The sequence was collected from a man in his sixties who had recovered from COVID-19. The sample consisted of peripheral blood. The chain carries TRBV7-3 and TRBJ2-5; D remains unclear. The CDR3: CASSRYYQETQYF. The CDR3 bases are TGTGCCAGCAGCCGGTACTACCAAGAGACCCAGTACTTC.